This TCR beta chain came from a study of CD8 T cells in Susac syndrome. Reverse transcription of roughly 0.5 to 1 ug RNA was carried out with random hexamers. immunoSEQ multiplex PCR amplified TCR beta CDR3 across 54 Vbeta, 13 Jbeta. TCRdb fed the immunoSEQ multiplex PCR reads into MiXCR, producing one record per CDR3 protein. This sample yields around 280,000 distinct CDR3 sequences, of which more than 75% are seen a single time; approximately 0.11% belongs to the top ten. CDR1 SGHRS and CDR2 YFSETQ come from the germline V gene. The CDR3 has 12 residues. Between the trimmed V and J ends, which lost 2 bases and 4 bases, there was a span of 6 bases.

Input material: CD8+ T cells from PBMCs. The TCR was taken from a human donor with multiple sclerosis. This chain joins TRBV5-1 and TRBJ1-1, with unresolved D. The chain's CDR3 is CASSFPSTEAFF. CDR3 in DNA: TGCGCCAGCAGCTTCCCGAGCACTGAAGCTTTCTTT.